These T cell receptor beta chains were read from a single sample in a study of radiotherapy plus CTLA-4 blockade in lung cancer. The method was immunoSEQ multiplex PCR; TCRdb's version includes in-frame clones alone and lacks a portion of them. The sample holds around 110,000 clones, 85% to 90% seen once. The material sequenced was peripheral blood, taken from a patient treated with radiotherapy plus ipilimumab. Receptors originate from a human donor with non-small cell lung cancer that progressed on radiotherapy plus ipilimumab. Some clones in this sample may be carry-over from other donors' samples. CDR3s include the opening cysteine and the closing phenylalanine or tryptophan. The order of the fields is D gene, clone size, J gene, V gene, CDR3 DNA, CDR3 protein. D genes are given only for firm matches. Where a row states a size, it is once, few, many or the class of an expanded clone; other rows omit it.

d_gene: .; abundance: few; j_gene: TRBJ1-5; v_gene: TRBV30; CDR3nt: TGTGCCTGGAGTGTTGGCAGGAACAATCAGCCCCAGCATTTT; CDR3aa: CAWSVGRNNQPQHF
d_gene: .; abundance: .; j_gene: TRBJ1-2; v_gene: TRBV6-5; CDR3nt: TGTGCCACCCAGGGGACGGCCTGGGGCTACACCTTC; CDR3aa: CATQGTAWGYTF
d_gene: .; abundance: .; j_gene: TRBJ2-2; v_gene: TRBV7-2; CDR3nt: TGTGCCAGCAGCTTAGAGCAGACCGGGGAGCTGTTTTTT; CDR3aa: CASSLEQTGELFF
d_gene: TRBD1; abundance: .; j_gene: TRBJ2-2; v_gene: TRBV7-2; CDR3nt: TGTGCCAGCAGCTACGGGACAGGGGCCGGGGAGCTGTTTTTT; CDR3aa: CASSYGTGAGELFF
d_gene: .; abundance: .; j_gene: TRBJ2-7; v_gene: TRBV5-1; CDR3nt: TGCGCCAGCAGCTTGAATATAGCAACTAGCTCCTACGAGCAGTACTTC; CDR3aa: CASSLNIATSSYEQYF
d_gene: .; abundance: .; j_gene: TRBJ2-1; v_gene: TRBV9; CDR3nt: TGTGCCAGCAGCGTATGGGGGTCCTACAATGAGCAGTTCTTC; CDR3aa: CASSVWGSYNEQFF
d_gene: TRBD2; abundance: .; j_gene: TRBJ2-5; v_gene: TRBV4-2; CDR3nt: TGTGCCAGCAGCCTCGGGACTAGCGATCGGGAGACCCAGTACTTC; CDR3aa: CASSLGTSDRETQYF
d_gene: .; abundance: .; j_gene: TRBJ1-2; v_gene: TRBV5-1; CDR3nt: TGCGCCAGCAGCTTGGGTCCTATCCTAACTAACTATGGCTACACCTTC; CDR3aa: CASSLGPILTNYGYTF
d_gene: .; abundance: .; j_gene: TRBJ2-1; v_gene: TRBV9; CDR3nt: TGTGCCAGCAGCAGACCGGGCCTCTACAATGAGCAGTTCTTC; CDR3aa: CASSRPGLYNEQFF
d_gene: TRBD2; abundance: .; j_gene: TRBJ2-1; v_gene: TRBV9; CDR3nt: TGTGCCAGCAGCGTAGAGGGGCGGGGGAACTACAATGAGCAGTTCTTC; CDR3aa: CASSVEGRGNYNEQFF
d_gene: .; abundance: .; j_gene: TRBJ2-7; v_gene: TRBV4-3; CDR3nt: TGCGCCAGCAGCCACGGGATGTCCTACGAGCAGTACTTC; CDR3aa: CASSHGMSYEQYF
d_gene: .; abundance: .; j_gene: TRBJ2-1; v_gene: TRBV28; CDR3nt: TGTGCCACCTCCCCCCTGGGGAGGACGAACAATGAGCAGTTCTTC; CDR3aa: CATSPLGRTNNEQFF
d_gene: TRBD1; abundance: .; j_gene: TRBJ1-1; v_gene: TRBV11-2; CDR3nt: TGTGCCAGCAGATCGTCCGGGACAGGGGGCTTGGGGGCTTTCTTT; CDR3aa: CASRSSGTGGLGAFF
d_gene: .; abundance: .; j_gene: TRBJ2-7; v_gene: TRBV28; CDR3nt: TGTGCCAGCAGTTTATGGGGAGGCGAGCAGTACTTC; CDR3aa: CASSLWGGEQYF
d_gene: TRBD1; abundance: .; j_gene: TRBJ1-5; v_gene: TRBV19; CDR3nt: TGTGCCAGTAGTGTAGGGACAGGGCCCCAGCCCCAGCATTTT; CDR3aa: CASSVGTGPQPQHF
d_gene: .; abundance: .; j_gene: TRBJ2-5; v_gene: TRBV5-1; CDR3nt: TGCGCCAGCAAGGAGGCTAGCGCCCGAGAGACCCAGTACTTC; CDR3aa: CASKEASARETQYF
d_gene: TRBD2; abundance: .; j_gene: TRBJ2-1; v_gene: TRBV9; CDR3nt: TGTGCCAGCAGCGTAGACCCGATGGGAGCGGGGGGGCGAGAGCAGTTCTTC; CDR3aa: CASSVDPMGAGGREQFF
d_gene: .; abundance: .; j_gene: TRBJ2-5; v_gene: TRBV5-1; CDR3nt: TGCGCCAGCAGCCGGGGTGGCGGGGAACGACTTGAGACCCAGTACTTC; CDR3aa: CASSRGGGERLETQYF
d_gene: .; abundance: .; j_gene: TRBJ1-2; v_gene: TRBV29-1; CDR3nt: TGCAGCGTTGAAGACCGAAAGTCCGGTATTGCTAACTATGGCTACACCTTC; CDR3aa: CSVEDRKSGIANYGYTF
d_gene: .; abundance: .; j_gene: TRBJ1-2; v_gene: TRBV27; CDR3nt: TGTGCCAGCAGTTTATCGCGGGGGAATCAAGCCGTCTATGGCTACACCTTC; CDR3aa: CASSLSRGNQAVYGYTF
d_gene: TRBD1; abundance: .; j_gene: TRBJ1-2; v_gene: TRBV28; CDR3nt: TGTGCCAGCACTCGTATTTTCGGGACAGGGGGCGGAGACTATGGCTACACCTTC; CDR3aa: CASTRIFGTGGGDYGYTF
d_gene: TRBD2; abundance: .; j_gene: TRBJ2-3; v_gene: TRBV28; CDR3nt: TGTGCCAGCAAGAGGGGCGGGGGAGATACGCAGTATTTT; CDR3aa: CASKRGGGDTQYF
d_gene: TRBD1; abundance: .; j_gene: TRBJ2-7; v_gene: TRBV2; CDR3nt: TGTGCCAGCAGAGGGACAGGAGCCATCCACGAGCAGTACTTC; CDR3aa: CASRGTGAIHEQYF
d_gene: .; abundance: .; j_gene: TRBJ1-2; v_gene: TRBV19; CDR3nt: TGTGCCAGTATCAGGACCGTCCGAGGACATGGCTACACCTTC; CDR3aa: CASIRTVRGHGYTF
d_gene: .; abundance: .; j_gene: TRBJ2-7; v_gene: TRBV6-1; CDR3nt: TGTGCCAGCACGGACACTTATTCCTACGAGCAGTACTTC; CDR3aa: CASTDTYSYEQYF
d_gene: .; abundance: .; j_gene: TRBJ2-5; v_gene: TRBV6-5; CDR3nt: TGTGCCAGCAGTTACTGGGGGACATCGGCCGGGGGGACCCAGTACTTC; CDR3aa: CASSYWGTSAGGTQYF
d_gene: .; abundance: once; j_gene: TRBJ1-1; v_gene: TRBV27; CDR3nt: TGTGCCAGCAGTTCACCCCCCGGGAACACTGAAGCTTTCTTT; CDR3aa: CASSSPPGNTEAFF
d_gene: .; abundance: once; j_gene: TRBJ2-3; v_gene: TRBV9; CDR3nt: TGTGCCAGCAGCCCAAACGACGATACGCAGTATTTT; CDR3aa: CASSPNDDTQYF
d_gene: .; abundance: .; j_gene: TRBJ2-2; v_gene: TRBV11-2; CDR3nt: TGTGCCAGCAGCTTACCCCCGGGTAGGGAAGGGACCGGGGAGCTGTTTTTT; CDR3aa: CASSLPPGREGTGELFF
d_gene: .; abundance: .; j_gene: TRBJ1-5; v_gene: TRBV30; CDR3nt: TGTGCCTGGAGCAGGGTTTCGGGCAGCAATCAGCCCCAGCATTTT; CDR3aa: CAWSRVSGSNQPQHF
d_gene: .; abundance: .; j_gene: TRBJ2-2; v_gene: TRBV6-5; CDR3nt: TGTGCCAGCAGTTACTTGGGGTTTAGCGGGGAGCTGTTTTTT; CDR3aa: CASSYLGFSGELFF
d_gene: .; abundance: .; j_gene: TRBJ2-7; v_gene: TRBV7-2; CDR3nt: TGTGCCAGCAGCTCAACAGGGCTCGAGCAGTACTTC; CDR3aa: CASSSTGLEQYF
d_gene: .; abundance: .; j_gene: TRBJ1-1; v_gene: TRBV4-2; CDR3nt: TGTGCCAGCAGCGTCTCGACGGACATGAACACTGAAGCTTTCTTT; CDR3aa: CASSVSTDMNTEAFF
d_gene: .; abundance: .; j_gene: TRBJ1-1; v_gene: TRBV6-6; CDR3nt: TGTGCCAGCAGTTACGACGCAGCACACGATGAAGCTTTCTTT; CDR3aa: CASSYDAAHDEAFF
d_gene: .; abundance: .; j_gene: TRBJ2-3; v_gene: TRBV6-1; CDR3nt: TGTGCCAGCAGCGCAGACACAGATACGCAGTATTTT; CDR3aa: CASSADTDTQYF
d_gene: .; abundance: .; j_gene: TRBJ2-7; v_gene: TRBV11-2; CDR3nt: TGTGCCAGCAGCTTAGGCGTGCCGGCAGAGCAGTACTTC; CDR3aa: CASSLGVPAEQYF
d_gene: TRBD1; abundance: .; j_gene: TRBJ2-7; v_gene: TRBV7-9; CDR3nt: TGTGCCAGCAGCTCTTGGCGGACAGGGGGTTCATACGAGCAGTACTTC; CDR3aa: CASSSWRTGGSYEQYF
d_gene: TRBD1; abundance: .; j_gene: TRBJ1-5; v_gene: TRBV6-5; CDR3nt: TGTGCCAGCAGCAGGGACAGGCGAGATAATCAGCCCCAGCATTTT; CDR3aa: CASSRDRRDNQPQHF
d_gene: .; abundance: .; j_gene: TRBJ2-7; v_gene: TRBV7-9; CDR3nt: TGTGCCAGCAGCTTAGCGGGGGGATACGAGCAGTACTTC; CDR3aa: CASSLAGGYEQYF
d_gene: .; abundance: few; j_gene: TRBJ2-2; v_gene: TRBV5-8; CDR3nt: TGTGCCAGCAGCTTATTCAGGGGAGGAGGCACCGGGGAGCTGTTTTTT; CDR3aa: CASSLFRGGGTGELFF
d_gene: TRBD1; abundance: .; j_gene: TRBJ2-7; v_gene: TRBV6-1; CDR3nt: TGTGCCAGCAGTGAGTTTGACAGGGCCCAGTACTTC; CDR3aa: CASSEFDRAQYF
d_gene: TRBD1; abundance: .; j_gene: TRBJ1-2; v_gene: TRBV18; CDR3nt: TGTGCCAGCTCACTCGAATCCGGGACAGTCTTCTATGGCTACACCTTC; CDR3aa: CASSLESGTVFYGYTF
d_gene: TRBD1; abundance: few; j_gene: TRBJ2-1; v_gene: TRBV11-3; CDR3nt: TGTGCCAGCAGCATGGACCGGGACAGGGGAACCTACAATGAGCAGTTCTTC; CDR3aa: CASSMDRDRGTYNEQFF
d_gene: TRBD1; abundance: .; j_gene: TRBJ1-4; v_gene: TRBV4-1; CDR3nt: TGCGCCAGCAGCCTCCTGGACAGGGTTAATGAAAAACTGTTTTTT; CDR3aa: CASSLLDRVNEKLFF
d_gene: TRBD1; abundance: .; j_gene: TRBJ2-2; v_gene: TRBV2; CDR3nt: TGTGCCAGCAGTGATAGGACAGGGGCCGGGGAGCTGTTTTTT; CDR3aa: CASSDRTGAGELFF
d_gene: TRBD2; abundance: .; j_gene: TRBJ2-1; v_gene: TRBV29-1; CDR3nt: TGCAGCGGGGACTCTGGGGGGGATGAGCAGTTCTTC; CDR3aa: CSGDSGGDEQFF
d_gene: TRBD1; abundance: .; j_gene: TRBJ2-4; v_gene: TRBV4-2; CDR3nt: TGTGCCAGCAGCCTCGTATCCGGGACAGGAGGGAACATTCAGTACTTC; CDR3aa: CASSLVSGTGGNIQYF
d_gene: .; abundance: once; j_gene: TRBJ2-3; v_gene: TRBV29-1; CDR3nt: TGCAGCGGTCGGGGTGGGTTTGGCACAGATACGCAGTATTTT; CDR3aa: CSGRGGFGTDTQYF
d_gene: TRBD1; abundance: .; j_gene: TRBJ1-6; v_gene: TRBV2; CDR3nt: TGTGCCAGCAGTACGACCTGGACAGGAAGTAATTCACCCCTCCACTTT; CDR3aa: CASSTTWTGSNSPLHF
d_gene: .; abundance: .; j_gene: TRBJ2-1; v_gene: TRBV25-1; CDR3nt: TGTGCCAGCAGTGATTTAGGGCCGAGCTCCTACAATGAGCAGTTCTTC; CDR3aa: CASSDLGPSSYNEQFF
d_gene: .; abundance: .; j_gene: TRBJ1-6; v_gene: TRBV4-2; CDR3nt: TGTGCCAGCAGCCAAGATTTGGAGTCTAAATCGGGTTCACCCCTCCACTTT; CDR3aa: CASSQDLESKSGSPLHF
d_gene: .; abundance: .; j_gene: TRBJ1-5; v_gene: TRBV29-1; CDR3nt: TGCAGCGTTGGCTCAGGGTATGGCAGCAATCAGCCCCAGCATTTT; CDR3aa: CSVGSGYGSNQPQHF
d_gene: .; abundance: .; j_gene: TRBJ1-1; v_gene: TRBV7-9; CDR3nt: TGTGCCAGCAGCTTATTGGTAGAGAGGGCTTTCTTT; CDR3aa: CASSLLVERAFF
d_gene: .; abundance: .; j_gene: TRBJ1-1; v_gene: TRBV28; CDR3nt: TGTGCCAGCAACCGACAGATGAACACTGAAGCTTTCTTT; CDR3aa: CASNRQMNTEAFF
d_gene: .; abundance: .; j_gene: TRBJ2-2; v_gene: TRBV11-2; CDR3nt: TGTGCCAGCAGCCAGATCACCTCCTCAAACACCGGGGAGCTGTTTTTT; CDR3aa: CASSQITSSNTGELFF
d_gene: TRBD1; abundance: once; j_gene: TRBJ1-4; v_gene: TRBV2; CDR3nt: TGTGCCAGCAGGACAGGGGGGAGTGAAAAACTGTTTTTT; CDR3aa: CASRTGGSEKLFF
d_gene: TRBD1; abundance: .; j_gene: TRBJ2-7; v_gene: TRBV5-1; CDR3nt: TGCGCCAGCAGCCCGCAGACTGTCTCGGGACAGACGAAAACCTACGAGCAGTACTTC; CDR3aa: CASSPQTVSGQTKTYEQYF
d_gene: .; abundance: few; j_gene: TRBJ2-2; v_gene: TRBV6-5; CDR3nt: TGTGCCAGCAGGATTCAGGTCACGCACACCGGGGAGCTGTTTTTT; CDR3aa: CASRIQVTHTGELFF
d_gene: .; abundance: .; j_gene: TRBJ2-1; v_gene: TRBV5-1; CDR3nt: TGCGCCAGCAGCTTTGCGGGTAGCGGAACCTACAATGAGCAGTTCTTC; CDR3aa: CASSFAGSGTYNEQFF
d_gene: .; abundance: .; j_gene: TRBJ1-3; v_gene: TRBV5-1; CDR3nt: TGCGCCAGCAGCTTGGATGGAGGAGCCAACTCTGGAAACACCATATATTTT; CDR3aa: CASSLDGGANSGNTIYF